The 5 T cell receptor beta chains in this list originate from one sample, sequenced in a study of PD-1 blockade in classical Hodgkin lymphoma. Time point defined: cycle 4 day 1 (C4D1), after five to seven weeks of nivolumab. There was relapse after autologous stem cell transplantation in every patient, and there was variation in brentuximab vedotin exposure. Libraries were prepared by immunoSEQ multiplex PCR; TCRdb keeps only in-frame clonotypes and omits some of them. The table lists more than 30,000 clones, 77% of them singletons. The specimen was peripheral blood mononuclear cells (PBMCs), collected before the fourth cycle of nivolumab. The origin of the receptors is a human donor with classical Hodgkin lymphoma.

V and J are TRBV5-1 and TRBJ2-5; TRBD2 agrees at 9 bases. Germline V lookup: CDR1 SGHRS, CDR2 YFSETQ. After removal of 5 bases from V and 5 bases from J, the junction contained 16 bases not matched to a gene. The CDR3 sequence is 17 residues long. The CDR3 nucleotides read TGCGCCAGCAGGGTCCGTAGCGGGGGCCGTGAGGCGGAGACCCAGTACTTC. Encoded protein: CASRVRSGGREAETQYF.

The rearrangement joins TRBV6-1 to TRBJ1-1; no definite D call. V lost 4 bases, J lost 1 base, and 10 bases lay in between. This CDR3 region has 14 residues. Germline V gene lookup returns CDR1 MNHNS and CDR2 SASEGT. The DNA of the CDR3 is TGTGCCAGCAGTGCAATACACACGAACACTGAAGCTTTCTTT. It encodes CASSAIHTNTEAFF.

This chain links TRBV5-6 with TRBJ1-2; D is possibly TRBD1 (6 bases). There are 12 residues in the CDR3. V gave up 4 bases and J gave up 6 bases, with 10 bases separating them. The germline V gene encodes CDR1 SGHDT and CDR2 YYEEEE. The CDR3 sequence: CASSTYRDGYTF. The CDR3 DNA sequence: TGTGCCAGCAGCACCTACAGGGATGGCTACACCTTC.

V is TRBV2 and J is TRBJ2-2; D uncertain. The CDR3 contains 13 residues. Trimming removed 4 bases from V and 2 bases from J, with 5 bases in between. The V gene's germline CDR1 is SNHLY and CDR2 FYNNEI. CDR3 in amino acids: CASSVENTGELFF. In nucleotides, the CDR3 is TGTGCCAGCAGTGTAGAAAACACCGGGGAGCTGTTTTTT.

The chain is built from TRBV11-3 and TRBJ2-5; 8 nucleotides agree with TRBD2. With V trimmed by 2 bases and J by 4 bases, 6 bases remained unmatched. The length of the CDR3 is 15 residues. Looked up from germline, CDR1 is SGHNT and CDR2 is YENEEA. This CDR3 is CASSLKAGGRETQYF. DNA for the CDR3: TGTGCCAGCAGCTTAAAGGCGGGGGGAAGAGAGACCCAGTACTTC.